This T cell receptor (beta chain) is drawn from a study of read filtering for tumor transcriptome and immune sequencing. Overall study: DNase treatment preceded whole-transcriptome library preparation.

Notes on the study in general: Compared with RNA-seq, IR-seq gave much higher clonotype depth and reliability.

This library used about 400 ng RNA and molecular barcoded adaptors spanning alpha/delta and beta/gamma chains. TCRdb re-called the reads with MiXCR, one entry per CDR3 protein. Of 39,000 or so distinct CDR3 sequences listed, around 15% are singletons. This clonotype was detected ten times or more. Its antigen is not identified. Every patient had bone marrow sampled while the disease was active. The receptor was derived from a donor at least 40 years old with multiple myeloma. Sequencing was carried out using a population of CD138-negative cells sorted from bone marrow.

The CDR3 nucleotides are TGTGCCAGCAGCTTAGCGTTTCATTCCCAGCCAAACGGTGGCACTGAAGCTTTCTTT. This sequence encodes CASSLAFHSQPNGGTEAFF. This chain links TRBV7-6 with TRBJ1-1; D gene unclear. Trimming removed 0 bases at V and 4 bases at J, with 24 bases between. CDR3 size: 19 residues. CDR1 is SGHVS, CDR2 FNYEAQ, per germline. Based on the CDR3 plus reference TRBV7-6 and TRBJ1-1, the full variable domain is GAGVSQSPRYKVTKRGQDVALRCDPISGHVSLYWYRQALGQGPEFLTYFNYEAQQDKSGLPNDRFSAERPEGSISTLTIQRTEQRDSAMYRCASSLAFHSQPNGGTEAFFGQGTRLTVV.